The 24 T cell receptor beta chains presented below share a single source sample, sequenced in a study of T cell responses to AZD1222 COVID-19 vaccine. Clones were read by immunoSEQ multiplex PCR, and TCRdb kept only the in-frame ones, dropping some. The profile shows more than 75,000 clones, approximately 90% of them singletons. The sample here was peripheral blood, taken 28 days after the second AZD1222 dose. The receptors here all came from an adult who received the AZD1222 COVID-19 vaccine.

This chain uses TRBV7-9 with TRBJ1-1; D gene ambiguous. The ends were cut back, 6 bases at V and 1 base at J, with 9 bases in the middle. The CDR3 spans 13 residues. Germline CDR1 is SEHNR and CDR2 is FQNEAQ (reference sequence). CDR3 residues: CASRTTGNTEAFF. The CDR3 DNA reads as TGTGCCAGCAGAACAACGGGGAACACTGAAGCTTTCTTT.

The CDR3 spells CAISTGQNQPQHF. CDR3 DNA: TGCGCCATCTCGACAGGGCAGAATCAGCCCCAGCATTTT. V is TRBV10-2 and J is TRBJ1-5, with 7 bases fitting TRBD1. V gave up 10 bases and J gave up 4 bases; unmatched junction bases: 7. The CDR3 consists of 13 residues. CDR1 WSHSY and CDR2 SAAADI come from the germline V gene.

The CDR3: CSASPGTQKTNNSPLHF. CDR3 bases: TGCAGTGCTAGTCCCGGGACACAAAAAACAAATAATTCACCCCTCCACTTT. V is TRBV20-1 and J is TRBJ1-6; possibly TRBD1 for D (6 bases). Germline V CDR1 and CDR2: DFQATT, SNEGSKA (reference sequence). The ends were cut back, 3 bases at V and 5 bases at J, with 20 bases in the middle. The CDR3 extends over 17 amino acids.

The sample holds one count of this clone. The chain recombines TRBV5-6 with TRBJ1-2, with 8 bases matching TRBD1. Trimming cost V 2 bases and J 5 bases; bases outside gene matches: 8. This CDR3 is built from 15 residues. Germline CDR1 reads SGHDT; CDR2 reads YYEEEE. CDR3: CASSFWDRPLYGYTF. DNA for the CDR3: TGTGCCAGCAGCTTCTGGGACAGGCCCCTGTATGGCTACACCTTC.

CDR3 loop: CASRTGLRGYTF. CDR3 bases: TGTGCCAGCAGGACAGGCCTTAGGGGGTACACCTTC. The chain joins TRBV2 to TRBJ1-2; tentative D call: TRBD1 (6 bases). The CDR3 extends over 12 amino acids. V lost 6 bases to trimming and J lost 11 bases, with 16 bases between them. CDR1 and CDR2 from the germline V gene are SNHLY and FYNNEI.

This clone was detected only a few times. The CDR3 sequence is CASSVRGQATEAFF. In nucleotides, the CDR3 is TGTGCCAGCAGCGTCCGGGGCCAAGCCACTGAAGCTTTCTTT. The chain couples TRBV9 to TRBJ1-1, with D perhaps TRBD1 (5 bases). This CDR3 has 14 residues. Germline V CDR1 and CDR2: SGDLS, YYNGEE. V was shortened by 2 bases and J by 4 bases, with 12 bases between the two germline ends. Using reference TRBV9 and TRBJ1-1 for the parts outside the CDR3, the full variable domain is DSGVTQTPKHLITATGQRVTLRCSPRSGDLSVYWYQQSLDQGLQFLIQYYNGEERAKGNILERFSAQQFPDLHSELNLSSLELGDSALYFCASSVRGQATEAFFGQGTRLTVV.

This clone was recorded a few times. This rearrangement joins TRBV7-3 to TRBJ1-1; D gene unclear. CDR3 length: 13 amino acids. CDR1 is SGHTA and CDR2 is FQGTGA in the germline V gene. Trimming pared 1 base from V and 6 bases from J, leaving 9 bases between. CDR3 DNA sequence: TGTGCCAGCAGCTTAATGGGAAGCTCTGAAGCTTTCTTT. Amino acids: CASSLMGSSEAFF.

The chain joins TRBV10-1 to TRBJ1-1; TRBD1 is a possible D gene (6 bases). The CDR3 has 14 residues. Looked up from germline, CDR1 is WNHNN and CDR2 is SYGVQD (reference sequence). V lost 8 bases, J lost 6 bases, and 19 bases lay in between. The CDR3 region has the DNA TGCGCCAGCTCTTTGGACCCAGGGGACTCTGAAGCTTTCTTT. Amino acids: CASSLDPGDSEAFF.

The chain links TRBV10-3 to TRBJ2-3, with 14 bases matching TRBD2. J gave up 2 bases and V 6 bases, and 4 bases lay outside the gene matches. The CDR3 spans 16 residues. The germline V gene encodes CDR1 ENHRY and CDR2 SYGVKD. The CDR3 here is CAIRPGLAGVTDTQYF. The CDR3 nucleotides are TGTGCCATCAGGCCGGGACTAGCGGGGGTCACAGATACGCAGTATTTT.

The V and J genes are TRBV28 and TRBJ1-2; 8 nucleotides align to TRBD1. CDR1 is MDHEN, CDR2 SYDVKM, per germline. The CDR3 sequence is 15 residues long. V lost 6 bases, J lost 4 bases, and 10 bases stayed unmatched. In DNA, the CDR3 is TGTGCCAGCAGAAGTAGTACCGGGACAGGCTATGGCTACACCTTC. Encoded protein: CASRSSTGTGYGYTF.

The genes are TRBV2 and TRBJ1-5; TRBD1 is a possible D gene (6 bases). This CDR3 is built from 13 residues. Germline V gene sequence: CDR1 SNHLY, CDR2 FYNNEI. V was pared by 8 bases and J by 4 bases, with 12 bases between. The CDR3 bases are TGTGCCAGCCAACAGGGCCCTAATCAGCCCCAGCATTTT. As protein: CASQQGPNQPQHF.

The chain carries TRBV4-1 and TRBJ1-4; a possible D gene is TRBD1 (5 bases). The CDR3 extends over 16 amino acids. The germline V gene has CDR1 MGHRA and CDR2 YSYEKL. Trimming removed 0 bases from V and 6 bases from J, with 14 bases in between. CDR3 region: CASSQDGEGLDEKLFF. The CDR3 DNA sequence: TGCGCCAGCAGCCAAGATGGGGAGGGACTGGATGAAAAACTGTTTTTT.

Written as DNA, the CDR3 is TGTGCCAGCCTCTCGGGGCGCAATCAGCCCCAGCATTTT. Its translation: CASLSGRNQPQHF. The chain has TRBV28 and TRBJ1-5, with a tentative D call TRBD1 (5 bases). V was pared by 8 bases and J by 2 bases, with 10 bases between. There are 13 residues in the CDR3. Germline V CDR1 and CDR2: MDHEN, SYDVKM.

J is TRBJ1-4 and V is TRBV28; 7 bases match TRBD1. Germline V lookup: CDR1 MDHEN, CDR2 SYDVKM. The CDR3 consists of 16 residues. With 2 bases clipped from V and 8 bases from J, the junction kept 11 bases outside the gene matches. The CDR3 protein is CASSLQDREGREKLFF. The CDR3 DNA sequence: TGTGCCAGCAGTTTACAAGACAGGGAGGGTAGGGAAAAACTGTTTTTT. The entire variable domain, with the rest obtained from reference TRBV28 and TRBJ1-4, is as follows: DVKVTQSSRYLVKRTGEKVFLECVQDMDHENMFWYRQDPGLGLRLIYFSYDVKMKEKGDIPEGYSVSREKKERFSLILESASTNQTSMYLCASSLQDREGREKLFFGSGTQLSVL.

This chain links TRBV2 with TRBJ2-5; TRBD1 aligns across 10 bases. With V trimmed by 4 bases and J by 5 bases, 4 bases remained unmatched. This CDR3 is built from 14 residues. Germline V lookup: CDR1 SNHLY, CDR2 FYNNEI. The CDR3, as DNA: TGTGCCAGCAGTGTGAGGGGACAGGGGGAGACCCAGTACTTC. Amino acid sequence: CASSVRGQGETQYF. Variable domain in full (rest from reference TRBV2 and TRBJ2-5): EPEVTQTPSHQVTQMGQEVILRCVPISNHLYFYWYRQILGQKVEFLVSFYNNEISEKSEIFDDQFSVERPDGSNFTLKIRSTKLEDSAMYFCASSVRGQGETQYFGPGTRLLVL.

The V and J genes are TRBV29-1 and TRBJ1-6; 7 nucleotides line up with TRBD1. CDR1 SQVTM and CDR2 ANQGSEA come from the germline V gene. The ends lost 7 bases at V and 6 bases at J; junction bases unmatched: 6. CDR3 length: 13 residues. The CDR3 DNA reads TGCAGCGCGGGACAGTCCCTTAATTCACCCCTCCACTTT. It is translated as CSAGQSLNSPLHF.

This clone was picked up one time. The CDR3 nucleotides are TGTGCCAGCAGCCGTGACAGGGTCTCCTACGAGCAGTACTTC. Translating it yields CASSRDRVSYEQYF. The gene calls are TRBV11-2 and TRBJ2-7; TRBD1 matches 7 bases. V lost 5 bases to trimming and J lost 0 bases; unmatched junction nucleotides: 4. Germline CDR1 and CDR2: SGHAT and FQNNGV. The CDR3 spans 14 residues.

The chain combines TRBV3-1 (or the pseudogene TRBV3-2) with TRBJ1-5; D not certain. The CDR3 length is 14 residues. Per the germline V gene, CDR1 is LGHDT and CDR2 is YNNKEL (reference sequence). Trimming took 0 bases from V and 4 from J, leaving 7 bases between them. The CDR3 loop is CASSQDVGNQPQHF. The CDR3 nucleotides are TGTGCCAGCAGCCAAGATGTCGGGAATCAGCCCCAGCATTTT.

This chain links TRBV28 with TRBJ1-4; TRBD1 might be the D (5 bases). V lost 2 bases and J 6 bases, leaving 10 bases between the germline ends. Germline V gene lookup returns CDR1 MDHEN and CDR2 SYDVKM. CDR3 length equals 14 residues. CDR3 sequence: CASSLDGGYEKLFF. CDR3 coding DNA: TGTGCCAGCAGTTTAGACGGGGGGTATGAAAAACTGTTTTTT.

The CDR3 nucleotides are TGCGCCAGCAGCTTGGGGGGGCTCGGCGAGACCCAGTACTTC. This gives the protein CASSLGGLGETQYF. The chain combines TRBV5-1 with TRBJ2-5; TRBD1 is a possible D gene (6 bases). V lost 0 bases to trimming and J lost 5 bases, with 11 bases between them. CDR3 length: 14 amino acids. In germline, CDR1 is SGHRS, CDR2 YFSETQ.

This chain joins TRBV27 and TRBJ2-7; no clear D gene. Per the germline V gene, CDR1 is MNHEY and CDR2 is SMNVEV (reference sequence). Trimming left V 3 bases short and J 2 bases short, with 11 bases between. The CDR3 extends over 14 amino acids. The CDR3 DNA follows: TGTGCCAGCAGTTTTCGGGTGGCCGCCTACGAGCAGTACTTC. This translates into CASSFRVAAYEQYF.

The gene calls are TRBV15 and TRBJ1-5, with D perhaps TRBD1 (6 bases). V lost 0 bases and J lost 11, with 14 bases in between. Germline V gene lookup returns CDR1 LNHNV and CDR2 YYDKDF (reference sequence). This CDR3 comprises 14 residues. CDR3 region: CATSREYFEGAQHF. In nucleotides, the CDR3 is TGTGCCACCAGCAGAGAGTATTTTGAGGGGGCCCAGCATTTT.

The CDR3 spells CASSPSTDTQYF. DNA of the CDR3: TGTGCCAGCAGCCCCAGCACAGATACGCAGTATTTT. The rearrangement links TRBV7-9 to TRBJ2-3; D call uncertain. This CDR3 has 12 residues. Trimming stripped 5 bases from V and 0 bases from J, with 3 bases between. Germline CDR1 and CDR2: SEHNR and FQNEAQ (reference sequence). Based on the CDR3 plus reference TRBV7-9 and TRBJ2-3, the full variable domain is DTGVSQNPRHKITKRGQNVTFRCDPISEHNRLYWYRQTLGQGPEFLTYFQNEAQLEKSRLLSDRFSAERPKGSFSTLEIQRTEQGDSAMYLCASSPSTDTQYFGPGTRLTVL.

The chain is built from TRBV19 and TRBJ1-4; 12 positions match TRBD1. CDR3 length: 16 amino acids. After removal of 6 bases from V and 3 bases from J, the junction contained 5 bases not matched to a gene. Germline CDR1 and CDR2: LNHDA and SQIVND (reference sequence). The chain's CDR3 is CASSPGQGAANEKLFF. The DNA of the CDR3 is TGTGCCAGTAGCCCGGGACAGGGGGCTGCTAATGAAAAACTGTTTTTT.